This entry features one TCR beta chain sequence. These data are taken from a study of blood T cell repertoires in COVID-19. As for the study in general: Samples taken during acute and convalescent COVID-19 were collected in the United States, Italy and Spain.

As processed by the authors: Estimated nucleated cell counts came from reference gene primer amplification. This table comes from immunoSEQ multiplex PCR, and its TCRdb copy is limited to in-frame clones, with some not included. The V and J calls and clone size are taken from that table; D and trimming were inferred from the DNA. The table has about 250,000 clones, more than 70% seen once; the top ten hold roughly 8.7%. V shed 6 bases and J 8 bases; nucleotides not matched to a gene: 13. The CDR3 runs to 15 residues. The germline gives CDR1 SGHTA, CDR2 FQGNSA. Sequences were obtained from peripheral blood. This TCR was recovered from a man aged 40-49 years with active or convalescent COVID-19. The V call is TRBV7-2, the J call TRBJ1-2; 9 bases align to TRBD1. The CDR3 sequence: CASSRSPGQGYGYTF. The CDR3 bases are TGTGCCAGCAGTCGCTCCCCGGGACAGGGCTACGGCTACACCTTC.